This T cell receptor beta chain was captured in a study of T cell changes during pregnancy in multiple sclerosis. V lost 2 bases and J lost 2, with 12 bases in between. There are 15 residues in the CDR3. Germline CDR1 and CDR2: MNHEY and SVGAGI. Clones were sequenced by immunoSEQ multiplex PCR, and TCRdb holds only the in-frame ones, with some missing. The sample carries around 32,000 clones, roughly nine tenths recorded once. The genes are TRBV6-5 and TRBJ1-1; D unclear. Material: CD8+ T cells from peripheral blood mononuclear cells, obtained in the third trimester of pregnancy. This clonotype was sampled from a female donor with multiple sclerosis, enrolled in a pregnancy study. The CDR3: CASSYNRGFNTEAFF. DNA of the CDR3: TGTGCCAGCAGTTACAACCGGGGTTTTAACACTGAAGCTTTCTTT.